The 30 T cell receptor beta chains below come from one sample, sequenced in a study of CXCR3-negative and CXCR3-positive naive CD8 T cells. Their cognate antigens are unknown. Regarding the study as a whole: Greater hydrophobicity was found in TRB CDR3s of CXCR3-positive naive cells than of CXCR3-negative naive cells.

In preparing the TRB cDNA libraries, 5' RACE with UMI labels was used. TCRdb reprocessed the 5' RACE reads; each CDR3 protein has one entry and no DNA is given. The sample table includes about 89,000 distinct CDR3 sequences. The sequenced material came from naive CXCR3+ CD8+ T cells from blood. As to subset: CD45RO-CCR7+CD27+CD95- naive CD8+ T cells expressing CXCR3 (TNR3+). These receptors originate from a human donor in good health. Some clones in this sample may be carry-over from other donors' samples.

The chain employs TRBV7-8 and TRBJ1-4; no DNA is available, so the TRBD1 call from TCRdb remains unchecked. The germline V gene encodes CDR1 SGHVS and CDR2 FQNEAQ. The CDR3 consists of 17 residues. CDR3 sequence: CASSLPGQGVANEKLFF.

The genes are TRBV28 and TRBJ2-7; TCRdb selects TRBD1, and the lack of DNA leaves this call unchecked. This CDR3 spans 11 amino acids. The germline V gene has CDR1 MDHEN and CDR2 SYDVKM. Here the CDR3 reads CASSTGVEQYF.

The CDR3 spells CSVEDGGAAEQFF. This chain connects TRBV29-1 to TRBJ2-1; checking the TCRdb D call of TRBD1 is not possible without DNA. The CDR3 spans 13 residues. CDR1 SQVTM and CDR2 ANQGSEA come from the germline V gene.

This CDR3 reads CASSTSSGSWPDTQYF. This chain links TRBV28 with TRBJ2-3; the D call from TCRdb, TRBD2, cannot be confirmed without DNA. The CDR3 loop spans 16 amino acids. Germline values: CDR1 MDHEN, CDR2 SYDVKM.

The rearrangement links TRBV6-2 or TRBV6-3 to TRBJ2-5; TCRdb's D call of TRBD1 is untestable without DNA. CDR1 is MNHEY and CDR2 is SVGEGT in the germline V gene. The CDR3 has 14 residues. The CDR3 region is CASNPGRLQETQYF.

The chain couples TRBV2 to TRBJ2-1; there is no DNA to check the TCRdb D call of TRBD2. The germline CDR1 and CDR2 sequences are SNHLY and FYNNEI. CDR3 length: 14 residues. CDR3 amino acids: CATLAGGLLNEQFF.

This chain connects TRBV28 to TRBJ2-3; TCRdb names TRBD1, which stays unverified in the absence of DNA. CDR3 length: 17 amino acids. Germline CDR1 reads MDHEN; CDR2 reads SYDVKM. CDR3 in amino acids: CASSSYRGQGGTDTQYF.

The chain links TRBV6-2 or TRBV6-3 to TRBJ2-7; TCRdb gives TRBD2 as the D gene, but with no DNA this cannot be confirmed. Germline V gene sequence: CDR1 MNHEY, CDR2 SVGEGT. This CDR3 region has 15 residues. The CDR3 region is CASTETWDSSYEQYF.

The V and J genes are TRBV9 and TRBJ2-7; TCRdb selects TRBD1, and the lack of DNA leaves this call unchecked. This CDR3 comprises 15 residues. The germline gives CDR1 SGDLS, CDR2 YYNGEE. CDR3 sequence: CASSVKDRPVYEQYF.

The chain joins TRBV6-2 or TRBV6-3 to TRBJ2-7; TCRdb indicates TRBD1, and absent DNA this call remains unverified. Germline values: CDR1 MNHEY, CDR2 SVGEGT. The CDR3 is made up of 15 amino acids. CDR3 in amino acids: CASSYDVGGNYEQYF.

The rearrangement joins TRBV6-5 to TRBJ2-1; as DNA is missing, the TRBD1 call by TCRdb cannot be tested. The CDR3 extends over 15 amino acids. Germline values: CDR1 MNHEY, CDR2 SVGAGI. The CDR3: CASSQQGYSYNEQFF.

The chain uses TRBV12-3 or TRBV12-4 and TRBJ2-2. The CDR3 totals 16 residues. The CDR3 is CASSSRHQPNTGELFF.

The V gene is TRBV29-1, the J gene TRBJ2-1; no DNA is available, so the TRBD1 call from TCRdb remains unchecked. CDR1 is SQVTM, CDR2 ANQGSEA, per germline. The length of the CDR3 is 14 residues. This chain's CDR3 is CSVEDGTVYNEQFF.

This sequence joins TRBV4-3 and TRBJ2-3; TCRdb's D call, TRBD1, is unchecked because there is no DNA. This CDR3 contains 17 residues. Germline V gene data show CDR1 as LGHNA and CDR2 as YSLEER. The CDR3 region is CASSQGLDRGTTDTQYF.

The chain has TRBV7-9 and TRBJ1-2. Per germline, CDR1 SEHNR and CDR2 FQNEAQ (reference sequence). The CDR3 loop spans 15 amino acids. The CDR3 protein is CASSSLLEGSYGYTF.

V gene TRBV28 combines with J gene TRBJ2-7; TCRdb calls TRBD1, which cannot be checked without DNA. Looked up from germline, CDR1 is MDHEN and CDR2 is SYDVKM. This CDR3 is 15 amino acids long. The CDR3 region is CASRNGHTSVYEQYF.

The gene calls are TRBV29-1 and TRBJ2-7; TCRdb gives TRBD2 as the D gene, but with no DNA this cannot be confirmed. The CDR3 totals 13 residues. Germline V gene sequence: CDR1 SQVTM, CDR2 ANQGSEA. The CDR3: CSVNFGLDYEQYF.

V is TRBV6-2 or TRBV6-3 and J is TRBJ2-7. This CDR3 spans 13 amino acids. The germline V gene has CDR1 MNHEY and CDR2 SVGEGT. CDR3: CASSYYSAYEQYF.

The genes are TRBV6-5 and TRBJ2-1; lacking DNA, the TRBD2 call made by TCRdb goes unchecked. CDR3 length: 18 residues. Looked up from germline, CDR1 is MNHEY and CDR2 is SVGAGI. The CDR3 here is CASSPPGVVAGVYNEQFF.

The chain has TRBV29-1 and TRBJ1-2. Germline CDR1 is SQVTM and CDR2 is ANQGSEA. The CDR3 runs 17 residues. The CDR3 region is CSAGPRAASLATYGYTF.

CDR3: CASSLGTDSDYGYTF. The chain employs TRBV7-2 and TRBJ1-2; as DNA is missing, the TRBD1 call by TCRdb cannot be tested. Germline CDR1 is SGHTA and CDR2 is FQGNSA. There are 15 residues in the CDR3. Using reference TRBV7-2 and TRBJ1-2 for the parts outside the CDR3, the full variable domain is GAGVSQSPSNKVTEKGKDVELRCDPISGHTALYWYRQSLGQGLEFLIYFQGNSAPDKSGLPSDRFSAERTGGSVSTLTIQRTQQEDSAVYLCASSLGTDSDYGYTFGSGTRLTVV.

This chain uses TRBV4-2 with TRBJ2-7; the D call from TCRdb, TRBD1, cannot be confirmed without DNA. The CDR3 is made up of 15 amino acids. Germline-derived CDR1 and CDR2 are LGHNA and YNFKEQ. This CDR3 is CGSSPRQGTNYEQYF.

CDR3 in amino acids: CASSPLGGFSYEQYF. The V gene is TRBV7-2, the J gene TRBJ2-7; the TCRdb call, TRBD1, lacks DNA for checking. The germline V gene has CDR1 SGHTA and CDR2 FQGNSA. This CDR3 has 15 amino acids.

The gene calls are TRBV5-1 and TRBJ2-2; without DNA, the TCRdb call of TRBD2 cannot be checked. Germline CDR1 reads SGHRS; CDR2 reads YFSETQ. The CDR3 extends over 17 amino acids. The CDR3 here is CASSLESGFANTGELFF.

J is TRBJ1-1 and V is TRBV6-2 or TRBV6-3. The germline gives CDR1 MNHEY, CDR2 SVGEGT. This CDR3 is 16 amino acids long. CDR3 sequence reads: CASIVVPTEPNTEAFF.

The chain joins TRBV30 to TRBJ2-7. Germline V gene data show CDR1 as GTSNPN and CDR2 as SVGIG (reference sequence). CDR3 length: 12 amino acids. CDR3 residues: CAWMDKPYEQYF.

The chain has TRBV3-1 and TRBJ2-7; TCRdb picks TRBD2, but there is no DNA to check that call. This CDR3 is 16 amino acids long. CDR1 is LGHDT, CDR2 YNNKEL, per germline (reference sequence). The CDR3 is CASSRGLAGVTNEQYF.

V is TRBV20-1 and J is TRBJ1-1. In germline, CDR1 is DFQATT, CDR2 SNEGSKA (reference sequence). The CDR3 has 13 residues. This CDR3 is CSAREPANTEAFF.

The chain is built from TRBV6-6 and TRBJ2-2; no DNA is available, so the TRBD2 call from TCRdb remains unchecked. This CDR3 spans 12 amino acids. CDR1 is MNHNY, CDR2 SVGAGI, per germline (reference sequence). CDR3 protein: CASIQPSGELFF.

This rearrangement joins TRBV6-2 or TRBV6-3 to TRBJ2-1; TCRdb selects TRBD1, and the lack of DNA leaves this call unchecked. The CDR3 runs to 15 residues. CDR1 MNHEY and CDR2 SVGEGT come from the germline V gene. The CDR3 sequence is CASSYGGAAYNEQFF.